This TCR beta chain was identified in a study of vaccination effects on CD4 cells after COVID-19. As concerns this clone: Antigen specificity is unknown.

With around ten days of culture completed, CD4+ T cells were isolated. V dropped 1 base and J dropped 2 bases, with 11 bases sitting between them. Germline V gene sequence: CDR1 SNHLY, CDR2 FYNNEI. The length of the CDR3 is 15 residues. Method: immunoSEQ multiplex PCR; TCRdb's copy keeps in-frame clones and lacks some. The data show about 58,000 clones, with 60% to 85% seen just once and 2.5% to 3.5% held by the top ten. The rearrangement links TRBV2 to TRBJ1-2; a possible D gene is TRBD1 (6 bases). This TCR was recovered from a human donor who received a COVID-19 vaccine. Sequencing used CD4+ T cells from PBMCs cultured without peptide, obtained before COVID-19 vaccination. The CDR3 sequence is CASSEGGGRNYGYTF. The DNA of the CDR3 is TGTGCCAGCAGTGAAGGCGGGGGGCGGAACTATGGCTACACCTTC.